The text below deals with one T cell receptor beta chain. Its antigen has not been determined. No clone much larger than this one lies a single base away; base qualities are absent. Systemically healthy Caucasian individuals from Russia, some 36 in total and aged 6 to 90 years, were included as donors. Each donor gave 9.5 to 10 milliliters of peripheral blood, drawn into EDTA-treated Vacutainer tubes. Ficoll-Paque density-gradient centrifugation was used to isolate PBMCs, with at least 6.5 million obtained per sample. Total RNA, at least 5 micrograms per sample, was extracted from PBMCs with Trizol reagent. For every donor, flow cytometry on a PBMC aliquot measured the percentage of naive CD45RAhigh/CD27high T cells. The sample originates from a study of blood T cells in healthy people across ages (dated by TCRdb to the mid-2010s). As for the study more broadly: In model experiments, template switching captured roughly one uniquely barcoded TCR beta cDNA molecule for every two T cells. The study measured age-related changes in TCR beta repertoire diversity using deep sequencing normalized with unique cDNA molecular identifiers. The donors were split into four age groups: young (average 16 years), middle-aged (39), aged (approximately 60) and long-lived (roughly 77). To avoid experimental bias, donors of different ages were spread randomly across the sequencing lanes. Using the same blood draw, the study looked at two additional independent replicas of 1 million unique cDNA reads for two donors, one aged 18 to 30 and the other aged 80 or older.

The CDR3 goes from the cysteine to the phenylalanine over 15 residues. The retained sequence is limited to the CDR3, 45 bases, with the frame set at the first base. The CDR1 and CDR2 encoded by the germline V gene are SNHLY and FYNNEI. V and J are truncated by 1 base and 5 bases respectively, leaving an intervening sequence of 12 bases. Libraries were built with 5' RACE. Sequenced using an Illumina HiSeq 2500. A second PCR of roughly 7 to 11 cycles was run with a J-beta primer mix and a sample-barcoded 5' primer. A unique molecular identifier was introduced onto each TCR beta cDNA molecule by a template-switch 5' adaptor carrying 12 random nucleotides. Each sample yielded at least 2.5 million CDR3-containing paired-end reads. First-strand cDNA synthesis was performed from all RNA using the Mint cDNA synthesis kit, with priming by a TRBC-specific oligonucleotide. Following uracil-DNA glycosylase treatment, all cDNA underwent a first 18-cycle PCR with the universal primers M1SS and BC2_uni_R. The published analysis was carried out like this. For normalization, 1 million high-quality reads, each with a distinct molecular identifier, were randomly selected from each sample. Reads sharing molecular identifiers were discarded rather than binned into consensus sequences. MiTCR, set to a Q25 quality threshold and the strictest error-elimination algorithm, was used for CDR3 identification, clonotype clustering and error correction. Lower-bound total TCR beta diversity was estimated with a nonparametric unseen species model using Euler transformation. TCRdb's own reprocessing of the public reads used fastp at Q25 and MiXCR and kept productive beta chains. Every entry covers one CDR3 protein and lists the most common genes and DNA from its rows. TCRdb, rather than the study authors, made the V and J calls. The sample table records more than 800,000 distinct CDR3 sequences; 40% to 45% of these occur just once. Of the sample, approximately 19% falls within the top ten clones.

Broad study findings and their caveats: The percentage of naive T cells measured by flow cytometry correlated strongly with observed TCR beta diversity. Because donor CMV infection status was unknown, age-related changes in expanded clonotypes were potentially confounded. Compared with the aged group, the long-lived group had more naive CD4+ T cells, fewer expanded clones and increased TCR diversity, suggesting age selection. Estimates of total diversity based on one million sequenced T cells were regarded as lower bounds and as underestimates. As age increased, observed TCR beta diversity per million T cells dropped in a roughly linear way, and a significant reduction was already evident by age about 40. Since profiling was done on bulk unsorted PBMCs, naive and antigen-experienced compartments could not be conclusively compared.

The chain is encoded by TRBV2 joined to TRBJ2-1; 6 matching bases give a weak D call of TRBD2. Sequenced material: blood. The receptor's source is a woman aged 60 to 75 in good health. The bases read TGTGCCAGCAGTGAAGAGGGACTCTTAGACAATGAGCAGTTCTTC. It specifies CASSEEGLLDNEQFF. The full variable domain, completed from the reference TRBV2 and TRBJ2-1 proteins outside the CDR3, reads EPEVTQTPSHQVTQMGQEVILRCVPISNHLYFYWYRQILGQKVEFLVSFYNNEISEKSEIFDDQFSVERPDGSNFTLKIRSTKLEDSAMYFCASSEEGLLDNEQFFGPGTRLTVL.